These T cell receptor beta chains were read from a single sample in a study of cytomegalovirus exposure and HLA in healthy donors. The table came from immunoSEQ multiplex PCR; TCRdb's copy has only in-frame clones and leaves some out. The sample gives roughly 180,000 clones, more than 65% of which show up once; 5% to 6% is in the top ten. The sequencing sample was made of PBMCs. All receptors come from a woman in her twenties or thirties in good health and CMV-seropositive. The CDR3 runs from the conserved cysteine through the conserved F or W. The order of the fields is J gene, V gene, D gene, clone size, CDR3 DNA, CDR3 protein. The D gene is left open where the match is weak. Clone sizes are given selectively: once, few, many, or a class where the clone is expanded.

>TRBJ1-1|TRBV6-1|-|few
TGTGCCAGCGGGGCAGGGCCTCGTACTGAAGCTTTCTTT
CASGAGPRTEAFF
>TRBJ2-6|TRBV4-2|TRBD1|-
TGTGCCAGCAGCTACCGGGACAGGGATTTCTCTGGGGCCAACGTCCTGACTTTC
CASSYRDRDFSGANVLTF
>TRBJ2-2|TRBV5-1|-|-
TGCGCCAGTGGCAAGGGGATCTCGGCCGGGGAGCTGTTTTTT
CASGKGISAGELFF
>TRBJ2-7|TRBV7-8|-|few
TGTGCCAGCAGCCTTCAACGCGCGGGTGCTTACTACGAGCAGTACTTC
CASSLQRAGAYYEQYF
>TRBJ2-3|TRBV5-1|TRBD1|-
TGCGCCAGCAGGGTACAGGGGGCTAGCACAGATACGCAGTATTTT
CASRVQGASTDTQYF
>TRBJ2-2|TRBV7-6|-|-
TGTGCCAGCAGCTTAGAGGAGAGGAAATTGTTTTTT
CASSLEERKLFF
>TRBJ1-2|TRBV19|-|-
TGTGCCAGTACAGGCACTGCCTATGGCTACACCTTC
CASTGTAYGYTF
>TRBJ2-7|TRBV19|-|once
TGTGCCAGTAGTAGAGGGGGACCTAGGTTCTACGAGCAGTACTTC
CASSRGGPRFYEQYF
>TRBJ1-5|TRBV28|-|-
TGTGCCAGCAGTTTCGGTGGTAGCAATCAGCCCCAGCATTTT
CASSFGGSNQPQHF
>TRBJ1-1|TRBV11-2|-|-
TGTGCCAGCAGCTTAGATATAACAGGGTGGACTGAAGCTTTCTTT
CASSLDITGWTEAFF
>TRBJ2-4|TRBV7-9|-|-
TGTGCCAGCAGCTTAGGTTTTCCAGGGAGGTCCAAAAACATTCAGTACTTC
CASSLGFPGRSKNIQYF
>TRBJ2-5|TRBV19|TRBD1|-
TGTGCCAGTAGCGCACGGACAGGGGGCGTTTTGGAGACCCAGTACTTC
CASSARTGGVLETQYF
>TRBJ2-3|TRBV15|TRBD2|-
TGTGCCACCAGCTTACGGGGGGGCCAAGATACGCAGTATTTT
CATSLRGGQDTQYF
>TRBJ1-1|TRBV29-1|-|-
TGCAGCGTTGAAGACCCTTTACGGGGGGCGTCGGTGAACACTGAAGCTTTCTTT
CSVEDPLRGASVNTEAFF
>TRBJ2-7|TRBV27|TRBD2|-
TGTGCCAGCAGGGGCCCCGGACTAGAGGCCTACGAGCAGTACTTC
CASRGPGLEAYEQYF
>TRBJ1-1|TRBV4-1|-|-
TGCGCCAGCAGCAATATAATAACAGGCCGGGCTGAAGCTTTCTTT
CASSNIITGRAEAFF
>TRBJ1-4|TRBV4-1|TRBD1|-
TGCGCCAGCAGCCAAGAGGGGCAGGGGGCAAACGAAAAACTGTTTTTT
CASSQEGQGANEKLFF
>TRBJ1-1|TRBV7-9|TRBD1|-
TGTGCCAGCAGCTCCCGGGACAGGGGAACTGAAGCTTTCTTT
CASSSRDRGTEAFF
>TRBJ2-1|TRBV15|-|-
TGTGCCACCAGCAGAGACAGGCGCGCCAATGAGCAGTTCTTC
CATSRDRRANEQFF
>TRBJ2-7|TRBV5-1|TRBD2|-
TGCGCCAGCAGCTCCGGACTAGCGGGGATAAACGAGCAGTACTTC
CASSSGLAGINEQYF
>TRBJ2-7|TRBV5-1|TRBD2|-
TGCGCCAGCAGCTTGCGCGGCGGGAGGAATGACGAGCAGTACTTC
CASSLRGGRNDEQYF
>TRBJ2-7|TRBV29-1|TRBD1|-
TGCAGAAAGGATAAGGACAGGGGGCGGTACGAGCAGTACTTC
CRKDKDRGRYEQYF
>TRBJ1-1|TRBV6-4|TRBD1|few
TGTGCCAGCCGGGACAGGGAGCGAGCTTTCTTT
CASRDRERAFF
>TRBJ2-3|TRBV28|-|-
TGTGCCAACGTACCCCCTAGGATTAGCACAGATACGCAGTATTTT
CANVPPRISTDTQYF
>TRBJ2-5|TRBV2|-|-
TGTGCCAGCAGAGGGACATCTAATTTAGAGACCCAGTACTTC
CASRGTSNLETQYF
>TRBJ2-5|TRBV5-4|TRBD1|-
TGTGCCAGCAGCCGACAGGGACAAGAGACCCAGTACTTC
CASSRQGQETQYF
>TRBJ2-3|TRBV11-2|-|-
TGTGCCAGCAGCTTAGTGGCTCGAGGAATGACTAGCACAGATACGCAGTATTTT
CASSLVARGMTSTDTQYF
>TRBJ1-1|TRBV19|-|once
TGTGCCAGTAGTATGGCGGGCCTCATGAACACTGAAGCTTTCTTT
CASSMAGLMNTEAFF
>TRBJ1-2|TRBV18|TRBD1|-
TGTGCCAGCTCACCAGTGACAGGGGAATCAATTTTGGGCTACACCTTC
CASSPVTGESILGYTF
>TRBJ2-7|TRBV6-5|-|-
TGTGCCAGCAAAACCAGGACAGCTTCTTCGTACGAGCAGTACTTC
CASKTRTASSYEQYF
>TRBJ1-1|TRBV7-9|-|-
TGTGCCAGCAGCTTAGGACAGCGGGGGGCTTTCTTT
CASSLGQRGAFF
>TRBJ2-7|TRBV15|-|-
TGTGCCACCGGGGGACTAAGGGGGGGAACTCCCTACGAGCAGTACTTC
CATGGLRGGTPYEQYF
>TRBJ2-7|TRBV2|-|-
TGTGCCAGCTCGGCCGGGGGGCTCGAGCAGTACTTC
CASSAGGLEQYF
>TRBJ1-1|TRBV4-3|-|-
TGCGCCAGCAGCCAAGGGCACACTGAAGCTTTCTTT
CASSQGHTEAFF
>TRBJ1-2|TRBV15|TRBD1|-
TGTGCCACCAGCAGAGATCTCCACAGGGGAGGTGGCTACACCTTC
CATSRDLHRGGGYTF
>TRBJ1-4|TRBV4-3|-|-
TGCGCCAGCAGCCCCATAAAGGGCACCGGGGAGAAACTGTTTTTT
CASSPIKGTGEKLFF